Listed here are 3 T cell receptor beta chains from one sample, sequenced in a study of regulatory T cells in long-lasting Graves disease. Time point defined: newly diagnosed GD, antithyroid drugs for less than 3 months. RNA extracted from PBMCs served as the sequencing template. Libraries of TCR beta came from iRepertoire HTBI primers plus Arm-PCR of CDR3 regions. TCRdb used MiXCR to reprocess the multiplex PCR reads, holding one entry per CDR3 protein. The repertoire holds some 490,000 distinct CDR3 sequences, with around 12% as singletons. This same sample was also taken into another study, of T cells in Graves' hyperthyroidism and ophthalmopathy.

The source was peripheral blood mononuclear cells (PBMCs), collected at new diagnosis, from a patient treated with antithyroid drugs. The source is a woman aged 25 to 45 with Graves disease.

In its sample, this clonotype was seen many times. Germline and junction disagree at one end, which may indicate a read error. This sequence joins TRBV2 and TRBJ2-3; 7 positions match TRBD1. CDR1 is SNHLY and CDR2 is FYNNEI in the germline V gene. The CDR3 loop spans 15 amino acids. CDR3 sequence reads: CASSEDRAISDTQYF. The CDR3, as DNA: TGTGCCAGCAGCGAAGACAGGGCTATTTCGGATACGCAGTATTTT.

CDR3 nucleotide sequence: TGTGCCTGCTACCCTAGCTCTGGAAACACCATATATTTT. Translating it yields CACYPSSGNTIYF. This chain links TRBV6-1 with TRBJ1-3; no clear D. CDR1 and CDR2 from the germline V gene are MNHNS and SASEGT. The CDR3 covers 13 residues. Trimming removed 11 bases at V and 0 bases at J, with 11 bases between.

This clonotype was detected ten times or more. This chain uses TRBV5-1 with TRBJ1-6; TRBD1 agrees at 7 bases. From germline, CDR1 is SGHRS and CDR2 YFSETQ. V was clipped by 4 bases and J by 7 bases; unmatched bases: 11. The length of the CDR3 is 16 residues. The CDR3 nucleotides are TGCGCCAGCAGCGAGGCAGGGGGGGCGAACAATTCACCCCTCCACTTT. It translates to CASSEAGGANNSPLHF.